This T cell receptor (beta chain) was captured in a study of radiation and T cells in renal cell carcinoma. This CDR3 spans 16 amino acids. Trimming removed 3 bases from V and 4 bases from J; junction bases left unmatched: 6. Germline V gene lookup returns CDR1 MGHDK and CDR2 SYGVNS. Time point denoted: blood 2 weeks post-SBRT. Treatment denoted: 15 Gy SBRT to primary tumor, nephrectomy 4 weeks later. This renal cell carcinoma was of the clear cell type. Sequenced by immunoSEQ multiplex PCR; TCRdb stores in-frame clones only, minus some. The sample consists of just under 80,000 clones, 80% to 90% of them appearing once.

The TCR comes from a woman in her 50s with renal cell carcinoma. The chain uses TRBV25-1 and TRBJ2-3; 11 bases align to TRBD2. The sequencing used blood, collected from a patient whose treatment included radiotherapy and nephrectomy. CDR3 sequence: CASSDTSGSRSDTQYF. The CDR3 DNA is TGTGCCAGCAGTGACACTAGCGGGAGCCGTTCAGATACGCAGTATTTT.